This T cell receptor beta chain was documented in a study of blood T cell repertoires in COVID-19. Turning to the study itself: Collection of acute and convalescent COVID-19 samples took place in the United States, Italy and Spain. Nucleic acid was either cDNA or gDNA, and it came from T cells, B-cell-depleted T cells, or PBMCs.

In the source study's methods: Estimates of nucleated cell counts were drawn from the amplification of reference gene primers. TCRdb's table, derived via immunoSEQ multiplex PCR, lists solely in-frame clones and lacks some. That table gives V, J and clone size, and the DNA gave D and trimming. The sample includes more than 85,000 clones, around 90% seen only once; the top ten take more than 5%. Per the germline V gene, CDR1 is MNHNS and CDR2 is SASEGT. The CDR3 contains 17 residues. V trimming: 2 bases; J trimming: 3 bases; junction bases outside the gene matches: 7. The sequence was collected from a woman in her 50s with COVID-19, enrolled during active disease. The chain couples TRBV6-1 to TRBJ2-5; TRBD2 matches at 12 bases. The sequenced sample consisted of peripheral blood. The DNA of the CDR3 is TGTGCCAGCAGTGAACCTGGACTAGCGGGGATTAAAGAGACCCAGTACTTC. As protein: CASSEPGLAGIKETQYF.